Listed below are T cell receptor beta chains from one sample, sequenced in a study of blood T cell repertoires in COVID-19. Sequencing used immunoSEQ multiplex PCR; TCRdb keeps in-frame clones, though not all of them. The data show about 180,000 clones, 60% to 80% seen once. The specimen sequenced was PBMCs or T cells enriched from blood (not recorded which). The receptor source for this set is a man between 60 and 75 years old who had been exposed to COVID-19. Both conserved end residues are trimmed from each CDR3. A D gene is named only where the DNA matches it firmly.

v_call | d_call | cdr3_aa
TRBV4-1 | . | ASSQGRYYEQY
TRBV6-5 | TRBD2 | ASSPQRGTYEQY
TRBV5-6 | TRBD1 | ASGGTGAASNEQF
TRBV6-1 | TRBD1 | ASSVARTGTAHGYT
TRBV21-1 | . | ASSKGGQQNNTGELF
TRBV28 | TRBD1 | ATHPPGQGYEQY
TRBV3-1/TRBV3-2 | . | ASSLRQDHGYT
TRBV27 | . | ASSLQTGQSVTQY
TRBV29-1 | . | SVGAGSYEQY
TRBV7-9 | TRBD1 | ASRPGQGGVYT
TRBV11-2 | TRBD1 | ASSGDRVTEAF
TRBV5-1 | TRBD1 | ASSWGQGMNTEAF
TRBV14 | TRBD2 | ASSQALSGAQDTQY
TRBV10-3 | TRBD1 | AIRQDREGTEAF
TRBV2 | . | ASTRGYTGELF
TRBV7-6 | . | ASRPTDSSPGELF
TRBV5-4 | TRBD1 | ASTPDGTGFPYEQY
TRBV20-1 | TRBD1 | SASMGQGRTEAF
TRBV9 | . | ASSVASNQPQH
TRBV18 | . | ASSPPVGPAGDTQY
TRBV18 | TRBD2 | ASSPRTSGIAYEQY
TRBV15 | TRBD1 | ATSENGDRDEKLF
TRBV10-3 | . | AISDPNNEQF
TRBV19 | TRBD1 | ASSIRTGGYTEAF
TRBV28 | . | ASIRSGVNQPQH
TRBV2 | TRBD1 | ASRDGTGLFSGANVLT
TRBV7-9 | . | ASSPRDTRYT
TRBV11-3 | . | ASSLDSYEQY
TRBV20-1 | TRBD1 | SADRGSPLH
TRBV11-2 | . | ASSLGGHTRITEAF
TRBV29-1 | TRBD1 | SPLDRGNTEAF
TRBV5-6 | . | ASSLGATSYNEQF
TRBV2 | . | ASRGDNQPQH
TRBV7-9 | . | ASSQAQGGGYGYT
TRBV5-1 | . | ASNFDGGNTEAF
TRBV12-3/TRBV12-4 | TRBD1 | ASSSTGRTEAF